This TCR beta chain was captured in a study of T-cell reconstitution after alpha-beta-depleted transplantation in children. This CDR3 has 15 amino acids. V dropped 0 bases and J dropped 4 bases, with 12 bases sitting between them. Germline CDR1 LGHDT, CDR2 YNNKEL (reference sequence). Unique molecular identifiers tagged the TCRbeta library. TCRdb re-called the PCR reads with MiXCR, one entry per CDR3 protein. The data show some 390,000 distinct CDR3 sequences, roughly 20% seen once. The genes are TRBV3-1 and TRBJ2-5; no clear D. The receptor's source is a human donor who donated a stem cell graft to a child with acute myeloid leukemia. The sequenced sample was PBMCs from the stem cell graft donor, obtained from the stem cell graft. In DNA, the CDR3 is TGTGCCAGCAGCCAAGATACCGTCCTTCGAGAGACCCAGTACTTC. As protein: CASSQDTVLRETQYF.